The 8 T cell receptor beta chains in this list originate from one sample, sequenced in a study of blood T cell repertoires in COVID-19. Method: immunoSEQ multiplex PCR; TCRdb's copy keeps in-frame clones and lacks some. Of around 64,000 clones in the sample, 80% to 85% were seen once. The specimen sequenced was peripheral blood. Receptors were obtained from a human donor in a cohort sampled during active COVID-19.

The chain employs TRBV5-1 and TRBJ2-1; 7 nucleotides match TRBD1. Germline CDR1 is SGHRS and CDR2 is YFSETQ. The CDR3 length is 15 residues. V lost 4 bases, J lost 3 bases, and 7 bases stayed unmatched. The DNA for the CDR3 is TGCGCCAGCAGCCCGTCCGGGACAGACTACAATGAGCAGTTCTTC. This codes for CASSPSGTDYNEQFF.

The CDR3 bases are TGTGCCAGCACCGACAGACTAGGGTCGGGCAATGAGCAGTTCTTC. Protein sequence: CASTDRLGSGNEQFF. This chain connects TRBV6-5 to TRBJ2-1; weak D call: TRBD2 (6 bases). The CDR3 length is 15 residues. Trimming removed 7 bases from V and 6 bases from J, with 19 bases in between. The germline V gene has CDR1 MNHEY and CDR2 SVGAGI.

Only a few counts were recorded for this clone. The CDR3 nucleotides read TGTGCCAGCAGCCTCGACACCAGGGCTCGAAATTCACCCCTCCACTTT. Translating gives CASSLDTRARNSPLHF. V is TRBV9 and J is TRBJ1-6, with a weak D call TRBD1 (5 bases). With 4 bases removed from V and 7 bases from J, the gap between germline ends came to 18 bases. Germline CDR1 SGDLS, CDR2 YYNGEE. CDR3 length: 16 residues.

This clone was seen a few times. The gene calls are TRBV4-1 and TRBJ2-1, with TRBD1 as a possible D gene (5 bases). CDR1 is MGHRA, CDR2 YSYEKL, per germline. The CDR3 loop spans 16 amino acids. V lost 5 bases and J 3 bases, leaving 17 bases between the germline ends. This CDR3 is CASSRRQSSDYNEQFF. CDR3 DNA sequence: TGCGCCAGCAGCAGACGACAGAGCTCTGACTACAATGAGCAGTTCTTC.

The CDR3 DNA is TGTGCCAGCAGCTTACAGAATTTTAATTCACCCCTCCACTTT. It encodes CASSLQNFNSPLHF. This chain connects TRBV7-9 to TRBJ1-6; no definite D call. CDR1 and CDR2 (germline): SEHNR, FQNEAQ (reference sequence). V lost 2 bases to trimming and J lost 6 bases, with 8 bases between them. The CDR3 runs 14 residues.

The CDR3 reads CASSGKAGELFF. In DNA, the CDR3 is TGTGCCAGCTCAGGGAAGGCCGGGGAGCTGTTTTTT. The rearrangement uses TRBV2 and TRBJ2-2, with D possibly TRBD1 on 5 matching bases. Germline values: CDR1 SNHLY, CDR2 FYNNEI. The CDR3 covers 12 residues. V lost 8 bases and J lost 6, with 10 bases in between.

The V call is TRBV6-6, the J call TRBJ1-2; D possibly corresponds to TRBD1 (5 bases). Trimming pared 4 bases from V and 5 bases from J, leaving 8 bases between. The CDR3 has 12 residues. CDR1 and CDR2 from the germline V gene are MNHNY and SVGAGI (reference sequence). The CDR3, as DNA: TGTGCCAGCAGTTCTGACAGTTATGGCTACACCTTC. Translated, it gives CASSSDSYGYTF.

This rearrangement joins TRBV7-2 to TRBJ1-2; 7 bases fit TRBD1. Germline values: CDR1 SGHTA, CDR2 FQGNSA. This CDR3 spans 14 amino acids. After removal of 5 bases from V and 5 bases from J, the junction contained 8 bases not matched to a gene. CDR3 protein: CASSQGTVSYGYTF. The CDR3 DNA is TGTGCCAGCAGCCAAGGGACAGTAAGTTATGGCTACACCTTC.